These 26 T cell receptor beta chains came from one sample sequenced in a study of CD8+ T cells in alopecia areata (dated by TCRdb to the late 2010s). Library method: the immunoSEQ multiplex PCR assay. RNA was extracted from all samples and reverse transcribed into cDNA as template for TCR sequencing. Imported from immuneACCESS, the table was reduced by TCRdb to in-frame sequences with V and J called. These copies leave out some clones; in studies compared against another copy, an unresolved V gene accounts for under half, and the cause of the remainder is not known. In this sample the table shows 190,000 or so clones, roughly 64% of which occur a single time. The ten largest clones represent approximately 12% of the sample. The label giving this sample's time point can be read as: roughly 26 weeks on oral tofacitinib. This specimen's treatment or condition label, interpreted: oral pan-JAK inhibitor, 5-10 mg twice daily.

This specimen consisted of CD8+ T cells sorted from blood, obtained at week 24, from a patient treated with tofacitinib. Receptor source: a human donor with alopecia areata.

This clone was counted between two and nine times. The chain links TRBV27 to TRBJ2-2; D gene uncertain. Trimming removed 2 bases from V and 1 base from J, with 5 bases in between. Germline CDR1 is MNHEY and CDR2 is SMNVEV (reference sequence). The CDR3 spans 14 residues. The CDR3, as DNA: TGTGCCAGCAGTTTAGGCCGGAACACCGGGGAGCTGTTTTTT. This translates into CASSLGRNTGELFF.

The genes are TRBV7-9 and TRBJ2-2; 12 nucleotides match TRBD2. Germline trimming cut 4 bases from V and 6 bases from J; bases unmatched to any gene: 6. The V gene's germline CDR1 is SEHNR and CDR2 FQNEAQ (reference sequence). The CDR3 has 16 amino acids. CDR3 sequence: CASSSPTSGGAGELFF. The CDR3 DNA is TGTGCCAGCAGCTCCCCGACTAGCGGGGGAGCCGGGGAGCTGTTTTTT. Full variable domain (outside the CDR3, taken from reference TRBV7-9 and TRBJ2-2): DTGVSQNPRHKITKRGQNVTFRCDPISEHNRLYWYRQTLGQGPEFLTYFQNEAQLEKSRLLSDRFSAERPKGSFSTLEIQRTEQGDSAMYLCASSSPTSGGAGELFFGEGSRLTVL.

The chain employs TRBV13 and TRBJ2-2, with a weak D call TRBD1 (6 bases). The CDR3 sequence is 17 residues long. Trimming pared 0 bases from V and 3 bases from J, leaving 14 bases between. From germline, CDR1 is PRHDT and CDR2 FYEKMQ (reference sequence). CDR3 protein: CASSLGGTNADTGELFF. The CDR3 DNA reads TGTGCCAGCAGCTTAGGCGGGACAAACGCAGACACCGGGGAGCTGTTTTTT. The full variable domain, in which reference TRBV13 and TRBJ2-2 provide the parts outside the CDR3, is AAGVIQSPRHLIKEKRETATLKCYPIPRHDTVYWYQQGPGQDPQFLISFYEKMQSDKGSIPDRFSAQQFSDYHSELNMSSLELGDSALYFCASSLGGTNADTGELFFGEGSRLTVL.

This clone appeared a few times. The rearrangement joins TRBV19 to TRBJ2-5, with D uncertain. Between the trimmed V and J ends, which lost 3 bases and 1 base, there was a span of 9 bases. CDR3 size: 14 residues. Germline CDR1 reads LNHDA; CDR2 reads SQIVND (reference sequence). The CDR3 sequence: CASSIAAGQETQYF. The CDR3 bases are TGTGCCAGTAGTATCGCGGCAGGCCAAGAGACCCAGTACTTC.

V gene TRBV14 combines with J gene TRBJ2-6, with D perhaps TRBD1 (6 bases). The germline V gene has CDR1 SGHDN and CDR2 FVKESK. V dropped 4 bases and J dropped 2 bases, with 9 bases sitting between them. The CDR3 length is 15 residues. Here the CDR3 DNA reads TGTGCCAGCAGCCGTTACAGGGCTGGGGCCAACGTCCTGACTTTC. Translating it yields CASSRYRAGANVLTF.

The gene calls are TRBV30 and TRBJ1-2, with 7 nucleotides matching TRBD1. With 5 bases clipped from V and 5 bases from J, the junction kept 17 bases outside the gene matches. The V gene's germline CDR1 is GTSNPN and CDR2 SVGIG (reference sequence). CDR3 length equals 16 residues. The CDR3 coding sequence is TGTGCCTGGGACCTGTGGGGCGCGACAGGGCAATATGGCTACACCTTC. Residues: CAWDLWGATGQYGYTF.

This clone was seen just once. V gene TRBV27 combines with J gene TRBJ2-5; 7 nucleotides align to TRBD1. The CDR3 is made up of 15 amino acids. In germline, CDR1 is MNHEY, CDR2 SMNVEV (reference sequence). V lost 2 bases and J lost 2; bases outside the gene matches: 5. The CDR3 bases are TGTGCCAGCAGTTTAGGAAGGGGGCGACAAGAGACCCAGTACTTC. This gives the protein CASSLGRGRQETQYF.

The rearrangement uses TRBV5-1 and TRBJ2-1, with 10 bases identical to TRBD1. V gave up 6 bases and J gave up 4 bases; unmatched junction bases: 7. The germline V gene has CDR1 SGHRS and CDR2 YFSETQ. This CDR3 has 15 residues. DNA of the CDR3: TGCGCCAGCACCCCTCGACAGGGGGCGTACAATGAGCAGTTCTTC. Its translation: CASTPRQGAYNEQFF.

The chain joins TRBV13 to TRBJ2-5, with 7 bases aligning to TRBD1. This CDR3 has 16 residues. Germline V CDR1 and CDR2: PRHDT, FYEKMQ (reference sequence). V lost 3 bases, J lost 5 bases, and 12 bases stayed unmatched. CDR3 sequence: CASSFAGGARGETQYF. The CDR3 DNA sequence: TGTGCCAGCAGCTTCGCAGGGGGAGCCAGGGGGGAGACCCAGTACTTC.

The chain links TRBV6-1 to TRBJ2-7, with 8 bases identical to TRBD1. CDR1 is MNHNS, CDR2 SASEGT, per germline. V lost 4 bases to trimming and J lost 7 bases; unmatched junction nucleotides: 21. The CDR3 loop spans 18 amino acids. DNA of the CDR3: TGTGCCAGCAGTGGCGGGACAGGCTCTTGGGTGGACCCCCCGGAGCAGTACTTC. Encoded protein: CASSGGTGSWVDPPEQYF.

The rearrangement uses TRBV14 and TRBJ1-2; 8 bases fit TRBD1. CDR1 and CDR2 (germline): SGHDN, FVKESK. The CDR3 extends over 16 amino acids. V trimming: 1 base; J trimming: 0 bases; junction bases outside the gene matches: 4. The CDR3 DNA sequence: TGTGCCAGCAGCCAAGGACTGGACAGGGCTAACTATGGCTACACCTTC. The encoded protein is CASSQGLDRANYGYTF.

The chain links TRBV30 to TRBJ1-2; D not certain. Germline lookup yields CDR1 GTSNPN and CDR2 SVGIG (reference sequence). V dropped 7 bases and J dropped 0 bases, with 12 bases sitting between them. The CDR3 is 13 residues long. The CDR3 is CASQDGSNYGYTF. CDR3 sequence (DNA): TGTGCCTCCCAGGACGGATCTAACTATGGCTACACCTTC.

This clone was seen a handful of times. Here the CDR3 reads CASSQDGSSGNTIYF. The CDR3 DNA sequence: TGCGCCAGCAGCCAAGATGGTTCCTCTGGAAACACCATATATTTT. The V call is TRBV4-1, the J call TRBJ1-3; D not resolved. The CDR3 has 15 residues. Germline-derived CDR1 and CDR2 are MGHRA and YSYEKL. V lost 0 bases and J lost 0, with 6 bases in between.

This clone occurred a few times. V usage is TRBV9 and J usage is TRBJ2-1; no clear D. Germline V gives CDR1 SGDLS, CDR2 YYNGEE. V dropped 6 bases and J dropped 6 bases, with 1 base sitting between them. This CDR3 comprises 9 residues. DNA of the CDR3: TGTGCCAGCACCAATGAGCAGTTCTTC. This gives the protein CASTNEQFF.

The CDR3 DNA reads as TGTGCCAGCAGTTTATCTAGCGGGGGGCCGAACACCGGGGAGCTGTTTTTT. The encoded protein is CASSLSSGGPNTGELFF. V is TRBV27 and J is TRBJ2-2, with TRBD2 identical over 10 bases. From germline, CDR1 is MNHEY and CDR2 SMNVEV (reference sequence). The J segment lost 0 bases and the V segment lost 0 bases, leaving 1 base of the junction unmatched. CDR3 length: 17 residues.

The chain is built from TRBV6-5 and TRBJ2-3; maybe TRBD1 (8 bases). Trimming left V 2 bases short and J 5 bases short, with 14 bases between. CDR1 is MNHEY, CDR2 SVGAGI, per germline. The length of the CDR3 is 15 residues. The CDR3 sequence: CASSYRTGRGDTQYF. Here the CDR3 DNA reads TGTGCCAGCAGTTACCGGACAGGGAGGGGAGATACGCAGTATTTT.

The chain recombines TRBV9 with TRBJ1-2, with 10 positions matching TRBD1. CDR1 is SGDLS, CDR2 YYNGEE, per germline. The CDR3 loop spans 15 amino acids. The ends lost 3 bases at V and 5 bases at J; junction bases unmatched: 7. The CDR3, as DNA: TGTGCCAGCAGCGAAGGGGACAGGGGATTTTATGGCTACACCTTC. Translation: CASSEGDRGFYGYTF.

This clone was counted only a few times. V and J are TRBV29-1 and TRBJ1-1, with a possible D match to TRBD1 (6 bases). CDR1 and CDR2 (germline): SQVTM, ANQGSEA. Trimming took off 6 bases at V and 1 base at J, with 12 bases between the two ends. The CDR3 runs 13 residues. The CDR3 loop reads CSVPGQTNTEAFF. CDR3 DNA sequence: TGCAGCGTACCGGGACAAACGAACACTGAAGCTTTCTTT.

The genes are TRBV29-1 and TRBJ1-5; the D gene is possibly TRBD1 (6 bases). Germline CDR1 is SQVTM and CDR2 is ANQGSEA. CDR3 size: 14 residues. Trimming removed 7 bases from V and 10 bases from J, with 23 bases in between. The CDR3: CSALEGGDMEPQHF. CDR3 coding DNA: TGCAGCGCCCTGGAAGGCGGGGACATGGAACCCCAGCATTTT.

The rearrangement uses TRBV15 and TRBJ2-7; D ambiguous. The CDR3 consists of 14 residues. V was shortened by 0 bases and J by 1 base, with 7 bases between the two germline ends. CDR1 is LNHNV and CDR2 is YYDKDF in the germline V gene (reference sequence). The CDR3 nucleotides read TGTGCCACCAGCAGAGATCGCGAATCCTACGAGCAGTACTTC. Protein: CATSRDRESYEQYF.

This chain connects TRBV5-1 to TRBJ1-2; 7 bases map to TRBD1. CDR1 and CDR2 from the germline V gene are SGHRS and YFSETQ. V dropped 0 bases and J dropped 5; count of bases not matched to a gene: 4. The CDR3 runs 14 residues. DNA for the CDR3: TGCGCCAGCAGCTTGGTCAGGGGGGTGTATGGCTACACCTTC. This gives the protein CASSLVRGVYGYTF.

The table lists this clone with a few counts. The gene calls are TRBV7-6 and TRBJ2-1, with 14 bases matching TRBD2. The J segment lost 3 bases and the V segment lost 8 bases, leaving 12 bases of the junction unmatched. This CDR3 spans 18 amino acids. The germline CDR1 and CDR2 sequences are SGHVS and FNYEAQ. The CDR3 DNA follows: TGTGCCAGCGGTACCGGGACTAGCGGGGGAAAGGTCTACAATGAGCAGTTCTTC. Amino acids: CASGTGTSGGKVYNEQFF.

The chain employs TRBV5-1 and TRBJ1-2, with D perhaps TRBD1 (5 bases). Per the germline V gene, CDR1 is SGHRS and CDR2 is YFSETQ. Trimming stripped 0 bases from V and 5 bases from J, with 11 bases between. The CDR3 is 14 residues long. CDR3 nucleotide sequence: TGCGCCAGCAGCTTGGCCCAGGGCTCTTATGGCTACACCTTC. This sequence encodes CASSLAQGSYGYTF. Using reference TRBV5-1 and TRBJ1-2 for the parts outside the CDR3, the full variable domain is KAGVTQTPRYLIKTRGQQVTLSCSPISGHRSVSWYQQTPGQGLQFLFEYFSETQRNKGNFPGRFSGRQFSNSRSEMNVSTLELGDSALYLCASSLAQGSYGYTFGSGTRLTVV.

This chain links TRBV6-5 with TRBJ1-5, with unresolved D. The V end was cut by 4 bases, the J end by 7 bases, with 11 bases between. Germline V CDR1 and CDR2: MNHEY, SVGAGI. CDR3 length: 13 amino acids. The CDR3 protein is CASSWDESQPQHF. Written as DNA, the CDR3 is TGTGCCAGCAGTTGGGATGAGTCCCAGCCCCAGCATTTT.

The rearrangement joins TRBV5-3 to TRBJ2-1, with 8 bases that match TRBD1. TRBV5-3 is an ORF; its function is uncertain. This CDR3 is 15 amino acids long. After removal of 2 bases from V and 7 bases from J, the junction contained 8 bases not matched to a gene. The CDR3 reads CARSFRRTGLNEQFF. The CDR3 bases are TGTGCCAGAAGCTTCCGCCGGACAGGGTTGAATGAGCAGTTCTTC.

The chain combines TRBV15 with TRBJ1-1; possibly TRBD1 for D (5 bases). The CDR3 is 13 amino acids. Trimming removed 8 bases from V and 5 bases from J, with 15 bases in between. Germline values: CDR1 LNHNV, CDR2 YYDKDF (reference sequence). CDR3 sequence: CATYDRSGTEAFF. CDR3 nucleotides: TGTGCCACCTATGACAGAAGCGGTACTGAAGCTTTCTTT.